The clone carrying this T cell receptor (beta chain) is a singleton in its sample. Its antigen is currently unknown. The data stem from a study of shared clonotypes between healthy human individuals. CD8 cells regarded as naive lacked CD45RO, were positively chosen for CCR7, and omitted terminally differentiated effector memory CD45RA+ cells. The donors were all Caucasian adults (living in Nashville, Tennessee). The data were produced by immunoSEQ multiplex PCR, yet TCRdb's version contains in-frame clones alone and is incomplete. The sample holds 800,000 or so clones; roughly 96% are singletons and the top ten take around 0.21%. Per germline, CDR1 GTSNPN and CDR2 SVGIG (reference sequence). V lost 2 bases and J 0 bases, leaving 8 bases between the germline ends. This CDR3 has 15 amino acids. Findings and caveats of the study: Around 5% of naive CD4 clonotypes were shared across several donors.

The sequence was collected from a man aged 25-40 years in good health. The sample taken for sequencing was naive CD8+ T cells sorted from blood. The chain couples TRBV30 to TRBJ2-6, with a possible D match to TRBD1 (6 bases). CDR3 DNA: TGTGCCTGGAGTCTACAGGGCTCTGGGGCCAACGTCCTGACTTTC. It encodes CAWSLQGSGANVLTF.